The 23 T cell receptor beta chains below were found in one sample sequenced in a study of OX40 agonist ivuxolimab in advanced cancers. This table comes from immunoSEQ multiplex PCR, and its TCRdb copy is limited to in-frame clones, with some not included. The sample has around 27,000 clones; about 76% are singletons. The material was CD4+ or CD8+ T cells sorted from blood, obtained in a trial of the OX40 agonist ivuxolimab. These receptors all stem from an adult with an advanced solid tumor such as melanoma, head and neck, liver or kidney cancer.

CDR3 protein: CASSPAEAYEQYF. The CDR3 region has the DNA TGTGCCAGCAGCCCCGCCGAAGCCTACGAGCAGTACTTC. This rearrangement joins TRBV7-6 to TRBJ2-7; D uncertain. The CDR3 is 13 residues long. Trimming removed 5 bases at V and 2 bases at J, with 10 bases between. Germline V gives CDR1 SGHVS, CDR2 FNYEAQ.

This chain uses TRBV5-5 with TRBJ1-1; the D gene is possibly TRBD1 (5 bases). Looked up from germline, CDR1 is SGHKS and CDR2 is YYEKEE (reference sequence). This CDR3 is 13 amino acids long. The V gene lost 0 bases and the J gene lost 5 bases, with 8 bases spanning the gap. The CDR3 loop reads CASSLGWGTEAFF. CDR3 sequence (DNA): TGTGCCAGCAGCTTGGGTTGGGGGACTGAAGCTTTCTTT.

The rearrangement uses TRBV19 and TRBJ2-2, with TRBD2 matching over 8 bases. The CDR3 extends over 14 amino acids. Germline loops: CDR1 LNHDA, CDR2 SQIVND (reference sequence). V dropped 5 bases and J dropped 7; count of bases not matched to a gene: 6. The CDR3, as DNA: TGTGCCAGTAGTCGGGGGGGCCCTAGCGGGGAGCTGTTTTTT. Residues: CASSRGGPSGELFF.

This chain uses TRBV4-3 with TRBJ1-1; D ambiguous. CDR1 and CDR2 from the germline V gene are LGHNA and YSLEER. V lost 0 bases, J lost 1 base, and 18 bases lay in between. The CDR3 consists of 18 residues. Here the CDR3 reads CASSQEGMWDAENTEAFF. The CDR3 coding sequence is TGCGCCAGCAGCCAAGAGGGTATGTGGGATGCCGAGAACACTGAAGCTTTCTTT.

V is TRBV6-5 and J is TRBJ2-5, with 7 positions matching TRBD2. The end of the DNA fits TRBJ2-7 better, so the J call may be wrong. The CDR3 totals 14 residues. Germline V lookup: CDR1 MNHEY, CDR2 SVGAGI. The DNA for the CDR3 is TGTGCCAGCAGTTACTCGGGCGGGGGTTACGAGCAGTACTTC. It translates to CASSYSGGGYEQYF.

This clone was recorded a few times. This sequence joins TRBV9 and TRBJ2-7; D is possibly TRBD2 (6 bases). Trimming stripped 3 bases from V and 6 bases from J, with 19 bases between. Germline V gene sequence: CDR1 SGDLS, CDR2 YYNGEE. This CDR3 is 15 amino acids long. The CDR3 coding sequence is TGTGCCAGCAGCGCGTGGGGGGATTTCTTTGGCGAGCAGTACTTC. Protein sequence: CASSAWGDFFGEQYF.

This rearrangement joins TRBV5-1 to TRBJ2-1; TRBD1 matches at 11 bases. Trimming at V came to 2 bases and at J to 7 bases, leaving 2 bases not matched to a gene. The germline V gene encodes CDR1 SGHRS and CDR2 YFSETQ. This CDR3 comprises 14 residues. The CDR3 nucleotides read TGCGCCAGCAGCTTTGGGACAGGGGGTAATGAGCAGTTCTTC. It encodes CASSFGTGGNEQFF. The full variable domain, rest sourced from reference TRBV5-1 and TRBJ2-1, is KAGVTQTPRYLIKTRGQQVTLSCSPISGHRSVSWYQQTPGQGLQFLFEYFSETQRNKGNFPGRFSGRQFSNSRSEMNVSTLELGDSALYLCASSFGTGGNEQFFGPGTRLTVL.

The chain joins TRBV4-3 to TRBJ2-7; no reliable D call. CDR1 is LGHNA, CDR2 YSLEER, per germline. The CDR3 covers 15 residues. V was clipped by 2 bases and J by 2 bases, with 13 bases between them. CDR3 coding DNA: TGCGCCAGCAGCCAATCCGGCCAGGCCCCCTACGAGCAGTACTTC. This translates into CASSQSGQAPYEQYF.

CDR3 amino acids: CSVGQRNSYEQYF. CDR3 coding DNA: TGCAGCGTTGGGCAGAGAAACTCCTACGAGCAGTACTTC. V usage is TRBV29-1 and J usage is TRBJ2-7, with no clear D. From germline, CDR1 is SQVTM and CDR2 ANQGSEA. This CDR3 comprises 13 residues. V was clipped by 4 bases and J by 0 bases, with 10 bases between them.

The V gene is TRBV6-5, the J gene TRBJ2-3; D is unclear. The germline gives CDR1 MNHEY, CDR2 SVGAGI. The CDR3 length is 13 residues. Trimming removed 1 base from V and 2 bases from J, with 4 bases in between. CDR3 amino acids: CASSYFDTDTQYF. As DNA, the CDR3 is TGTGCCAGCAGTTACTTCGACACAGATACGCAGTATTTT.

The V gene is TRBV12-5, the J gene TRBJ2-1; 11 nucleotides align to TRBD2. This CDR3 has 14 amino acids. The germline gives CDR1 LGHNT, CDR2 FRNRAP. The J segment lost 9 bases and the V segment lost 5 bases, leaving 6 bases of the junction unmatched. The CDR3 here is CASGIGLAGGEQFF. CDR3 sequence (DNA): TGTGCTAGTGGTATAGGACTAGCGGGTGGTGAGCAGTTCTTC.

This clone was detected only once. The chain links TRBV6-1 to TRBJ1-2, with D possibly TRBD1 on 6 matching bases. Germline V gene lookup returns CDR1 MNHNS and CDR2 SASEGT. The CDR3 length is 15 residues. Trimming stripped 7 bases from V and 2 bases from J, with 17 bases between. The CDR3 protein is CASTPETGWNYGYTF. Written as DNA, the CDR3 is TGTGCCAGCACACCCGAGACAGGCTGGAACTATGGCTACACCTTC.

This chain joins TRBV4-3 and TRBJ1-2; D call uncertain. The CDR3 covers 15 residues. Deletions cut 1 base from V and 0 bases from J, with 9 bases between. Germline CDR1 reads LGHNA; CDR2 reads YSLEER. CDR3: CASSQGGNTNYGYTF. CDR3 nucleotides: TGCGCCAGCAGCCAAGGAGGCAACACTAACTATGGCTACACCTTC.

V and J are TRBV6-5 and TRBJ2-7, with 9 bases that match TRBD1. The CDR3 covers 14 residues. The V gene end was trimmed by 4 bases and the J gene end by 5 bases; junction bases not matched to a gene: 6. The germline CDR1 and CDR2 sequences are MNHEY and SVGAGI. CDR3 amino acids: CASSWDRDVDEQYF. The CDR3 coding sequence is TGTGCCAGCAGTTGGGACAGGGATGTCGACGAGCAGTACTTC.

The CDR3 DNA is TGTGCCAGTACCTCGACAGGGGGCTTCGAGCAGTACTTC. It encodes CASTSTGGFEQYF. The chain employs TRBV19 and TRBJ2-7; TRBD1 matches 10 bases. Germline CDR1 reads LNHDA; CDR2 reads SQIVND (reference sequence). The CDR3 totals 13 residues. With V trimmed by 7 bases and J by 6 bases, 6 bases remained unmatched.

This clone was counted a single time. The chain links TRBV7-3 to TRBJ2-7, with 8 bases matching TRBD1. The length of the CDR3 is 15 residues. V was pared by 3 bases and J by 3 bases, with 7 bases of the junction left unmatched. Looked up from germline, CDR1 is SGHTA and CDR2 is FQGTGA. Written as DNA, the CDR3 is TGTGCCAGCAGCTTTGGACAGGGACCAGGCTACGAGCAGTACTTC. It translates to CASSFGQGPGYEQYF.

The CDR3 DNA reads TGTGCCAGTAGTATTTCGGTGACTGAGCAGTTCTTC. Translation gives CASSISVTEQFF. This chain connects TRBV19 to TRBJ2-1; D unresolved. The germline V and J ends were trimmed by 3 bases and 9 bases, with 9 bases remaining between them. The CDR3 has 12 amino acids. The germline V gene has CDR1 LNHDA and CDR2 SQIVND (reference sequence).

The table lists this clone with a count of one. The chain is built from TRBV6-5 and TRBJ2-2, with D perhaps assigned TRBD1 or TRBD2 (5 bases each). Germline V gene lookup returns CDR1 MNHEY and CDR2 SVGAGI. The ends were cut back, 0 bases at V and 7 bases at J, with 15 bases in the middle. The CDR3 runs 16 residues. CDR3 loop: CASSYSMRGAGGELFF. For the CDR3, the DNA is TGTGCCAGCAGTTACTCGATGAGGGGCGCGGGCGGGGAGCTGTTTTTT.

CDR3 amino acids: CASSVVSHASIGELFF. For the CDR3, the DNA is TGTGCCAGCAGCGTAGTGAGCCACGCTAGCATCGGGGAGCTGTTTTTT. The rearrangement uses TRBV13 and TRBJ2-2, with D possibly matching TRBD2 (5 bases). This CDR3 is 16 amino acids long. V gave up 5 bases and J gave up 7 bases, with 20 bases separating them. Germline lookup yields CDR1 PRHDT and CDR2 FYEKMQ (reference sequence).

This clone was observed once. The V call is TRBV4-3, the J call TRBJ2-1; 9 nucleotides agree with TRBD2. The CDR3 contains 16 residues. J lost 9 bases, V lost 2 bases, and 11 bases had no gene match. Germline V CDR1 and CDR2: LGHNA, YSLEER. CDR3 nucleotide sequence: TGCGCCAGCAGCCAATTTCCTAGCGGGGCCGCAGGTGAGCAGTTCTTC. Translating gives CASSQFPSGAAGEQFF.

The rearrangement uses TRBV5-3 and TRBJ2-7; D not certain. TRBV5-3 is an open reading frame, and its role is uncertain. The V and J ends lost 4 bases and 6 bases respectively, with 11 bases between them. The CDR3 is 12 residues long. CDR3 loop: CARSLAVGEQYF. The CDR3 bases are TGTGCCAGAAGCCTGGCCGTCGGCGAGCAGTACTTC.

The genes are TRBV5-6 and TRBJ1-1, with D hard to call. The germline V and J ends were trimmed by 4 bases and 0 bases, with 7 bases remaining between them. Looked up from germline, CDR1 is SGHDT and CDR2 is YYEEEE. CDR3 length equals 13 residues. In DNA form, the CDR3 reads TGTGCCAGCAGCCGAGGTTTGAACACTGAAGCTTTCTTT. It specifies CASSRGLNTEAFF.

Here the CDR3 DNA reads TGTGCCAGCAGTCGGGACATCAACAATATGAACACTGAAGCTTTCTTT. Translated: CASSRDINNMNTEAFF. The chain links TRBV27 to TRBJ1-1, with D perhaps matching TRBD1 (6 bases). The V end was cut by 5 bases, the J end by 0 bases, with 16 bases between. This CDR3 contains 16 residues. CDR1 is MNHEY, CDR2 SMNVEV, per germline (reference sequence).